Each of the 7 T cell receptor beta chains below was sequenced from the same sample in a study of shared clonotypes between healthy human individuals. TCRdb's table, derived via immunoSEQ multiplex PCR, lists solely in-frame clones and lacks some. The sample includes around 2,000,000 clones, 95% of them seen just once. The sequenced sample was naive CD4+ T cells sorted from blood. The subset: CD45RA+ positively selected. Every receptor here comes from a man aged 18 to 35 in good health.

V usage is TRBV7-9 and J usage is TRBJ2-5, with D uncertain. This CDR3 spans 14 amino acids. V lost 3 bases, J lost 4 bases, and 12 bases lay in between. Germline CDR1 and CDR2: SEHNR and FQNEAQ (reference sequence). The CDR3 bases are TGTGCCAGCAGCTTCAGCTGGATCCGAGAGACCCAGTACTTC. This translates into CASSFSWIRETQYF.

In its sample, this clone was seen once. The sample holds other DNA sequences that translate to the same CDR3. This chain connects TRBV29-1 to TRBJ1-1; a possible D gene is TRBD1 (5 bases). The CDR3 covers 12 residues. V dropped 3 bases and J dropped 2 bases, with 7 bases sitting between them. Germline V gene sequence: CDR1 SQVTM, CDR2 ANQGSEA. This chain's CDR3 is CSVDRENTEAFF. DNA for the CDR3: TGCAGCGTTGACAGGGAAAACACTGAAGCTTTCTTT.

This sequence joins TRBV11-2 and TRBJ2-7, with 8 bases fitting TRBD1. CDR1 and CDR2 (germline): SGHAT, FQNNGV. This CDR3 has 14 residues. V dropped 5 bases and J dropped 2; count of bases not matched to a gene: 5. CDR3 bases: TGTGCCAGCAGCCAGGACAGGGAAGCCTACGAGCAGTACTTC. Protein sequence: CASSQDREAYEQYF. Together with reference TRBV11-2 and TRBJ2-7, the CDR3 gives the full variable domain: EAGVAQSPRYKIIEKRQSVAFWCNPISGHATLYWYQQILGQGPKLLIQFQNNGVVDDSQLPKDRFSAERLKGVDSTLKIQPAKLEDSAVYLCASSQDREAYEQYFGPGTRLTVT.

This clone appeared once. The chain joins TRBV5-4 to TRBJ1-2; 10 bases are shared with TRBD1. Germline CDR1 is SGHNT and CDR2 is YYREEE (reference sequence). The CDR3 consists of 16 residues. V was clipped by 0 bases and J by 2 bases; unmatched bases: 4. CDR3 bases: TGTGCCAGCAGCTTGGCCGGGACAGGGGACAACTATGGCTACACCTTC. Its protein is CASSLAGTGDNYGYTF.

CDR3 amino acids: CASSDQGLAGLYEQYF. CDR3 in DNA: TGTGCCAGCAGTGACCAGGGACTAGCGGGACTCTACGAGCAGTACTTC. The J gene is TRBJ2-7, the V gene TRBV6-4, with 13 bases fitting TRBD2. This CDR3 contains 16 residues. V was pared by 2 bases and J by 3 bases, with 4 bases of the junction left unmatched. The V gene's germline CDR1 is MRHNA and CDR2 SNTAGT.

The V call is TRBV10-2, the J call TRBJ1-2; no definite D call. Trimming stripped 4 bases from V and 4 bases from J, with 10 bases between. Germline CDR1 is WSHSY and CDR2 is SAAADI. This CDR3 has 13 amino acids. CDR3 sequence: CASSVEPIYGYTF. For the CDR3, the DNA is TGCGCCAGCAGTGTCGAGCCGATCTATGGCTACACCTTC.

This chain joins TRBV11-2 and TRBJ1-6, with TRBD1 identical over 7 bases. The CDR3 is 15 amino acids. Germline V gives CDR1 SGHAT, CDR2 FQNNGV. V trimming: 5 bases; J trimming: 8 bases; junction bases outside the gene matches: 9. CDR3 in amino acids: CASSLQTGRHSPLHF. CDR3 sequence (DNA): TGTGCCAGCAGCCTCCAGACAGGGAGGCATTCACCCCTCCACTTT.